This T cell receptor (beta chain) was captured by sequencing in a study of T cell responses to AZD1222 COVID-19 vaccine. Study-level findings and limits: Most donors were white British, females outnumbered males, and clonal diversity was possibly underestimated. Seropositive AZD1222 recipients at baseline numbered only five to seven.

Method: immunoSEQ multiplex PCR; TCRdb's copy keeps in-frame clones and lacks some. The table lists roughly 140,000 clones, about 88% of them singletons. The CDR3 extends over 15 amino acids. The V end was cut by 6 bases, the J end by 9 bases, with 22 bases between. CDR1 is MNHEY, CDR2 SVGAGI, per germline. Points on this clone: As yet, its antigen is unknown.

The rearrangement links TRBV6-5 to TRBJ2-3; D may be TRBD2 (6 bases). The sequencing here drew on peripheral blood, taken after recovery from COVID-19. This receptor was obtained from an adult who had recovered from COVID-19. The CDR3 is CASSAVIADSRTQYF. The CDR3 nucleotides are TGTGCCAGCAGCGCCGTGATAGCGGACTCCAGGACGCAGTATTTT.